This is a list of T cell receptor beta chains from one sample in a study of T cell clonotyping in hematopoietic cell transplantation. The table came from immunoSEQ multiplex PCR; TCRdb's copy has only in-frame clones and leaves some out. The sample gives fewer than 7,500 clones, more than 60% of which show up once; about 30% is in the top ten. Source: PBMCs, taken 100 days after allogeneic stem cell transplant. The receptors come from a male patient in his fifties who had an allogeneic stem cell transplant from an unrelated donor, so the T cells may come from the graft donor. Some clones in this sample may be carry-over from other donors' samples. Each CDR3 is given with its conserved first and last residue. The D gene is left open where the match is weak. The listing skips clone size in some rows; elsewhere it reads once, few, many or a size class.

v_gene,d_gene,abundance,j_gene,CDR3nt,CDR3aa
TRBV5-1,TRBD1,NA,TRBJ1-1,TGCGCCAGCAGCACCGGGACAGGGAACATGAACACTGAAGCTTTCTTT,CASSTGTGNMNTEAFF
TRBV6-6,NA,NA,TRBJ2-7,TGTGCCAGCAGTTACGGCTTAGGCGAGCAGTACTTC,CASSYGLGEQYF
TRBV2,TRBD1,NA,TRBJ1-2,TGTGCCAGCACTATGGACAGGGTCTCTTACTATGGCTACACCTTC,CASTMDRVSYYGYTF
TRBV27,NA,once,TRBJ2-7,TGTGCCAGCAGTACGGGGTTCAACGAGCAGTACTTC,CASSTGFNEQYF
TRBV29-1,TRBD1,once,TRBJ1-2,TGCAGCGTGGAGGACAGGGGGTATGGCTACACCTTC,CSVEDRGYGYTF
TRBV5-4,NA,NA,TRBJ2-5,TGTGCCAGCAGCTTGGAAGGGTTCTGGGAGACCCAGTACTTC,CASSLEGFWETQYF
TRBV5-1,TRBD1,NA,TRBJ1-4,TGCGCCAGCAGCTTGGAAAACAGGGGGTGGGAAAAACTGTTTTTT,CASSLENRGWEKLFF
TRBV30,TRBD1,NA,TRBJ1-5,TGTGCCTGGAGTGCCACGCGGGACAGGAATCAGCCCCAGCATTTT,CAWSATRDRNQPQHF
TRBV7-2,NA,NA,TRBJ1-2,TGTGCCAGCAGCCGGACCGAAGGCCTCGGCTACACCTTC,CASSRTEGLGYTF
TRBV30,NA,few,TRBJ1-2,TGTGCCTGGAGTATCAGCCCCTTGGACTATGGCTACACCTTC,CAWSISPLDYGYTF
TRBV30,TRBD1,NA,TRBJ1-2,TGTGCCTGGAGTGTCCGCAGGGGGGTTCCTGGCTACACCTTC,CAWSVRRGVPGYTF
TRBV5-6,NA,NA,TRBJ2-7,TGTGCCAGCAGCTCCAGCTCCTACGAGCAGTACTTC,CASSSSSYEQYF
TRBV5-1,NA,NA,TRBJ1-1,TGCGCCAGCAGCTTGCGGACCGACACTGAAGCTTTCTTT,CASSLRTDTEAFF
TRBV14,TRBD1,NA,TRBJ1-4,TGTGCCAGCAGCCAAGCGGGACAGCCTAATGAAAAACTGTTTTTT,CASSQAGQPNEKLFF
TRBV5-6,NA,few,TRBJ2-7,TGTGCCAGCAGCCCCACGACCGGAGAACTTGTCGAGCAGTACTTC,CASSPTTGELVEQYF
TRBV5-1,TRBD2,NA,TRBJ2-2,TGCGCCAGCGCCCCGGGAGGAAATGCCGGGAAGCTGTTTTTT,CASAPGGNAGKLFF
TRBV4-3,TRBD2,NA,TRBJ2-4,TGCGCCAGCAGCCAAGAGCGACTAGCAACTATTCAGTACTTC,CASSQERLATIQYF
TRBV25-1,NA,NA,TRBJ2-5,TGTGCCAGCAGTGAATGGCACGGGATTGAGACCCAGTACTTC,CASSEWHGIETQYF
TRBV12-5,NA,NA,TRBJ2-5,TGTGCTAGTGGTTTGTCCCAGGGGGCGGGAGTGCCACAAGAGACCCAGTACTTC,CASGLSQGAGVPQETQYF
TRBV6-6,NA,NA,TRBJ1-2,TGTGCCAGCAGTTACCCCCCGGACACAGGCAATGGCTACACCTTC,CASSYPPDTGNGYTF
TRBV6-5,NA,NA,TRBJ1-3,TGTGCCAGCACCCCCCTCGGGGGGCTGGGAAACACCATATATTTT,CASTPLGGLGNTIYF
TRBV7-9,NA,NA,TRBJ1-2,TGTGCCAGCAGCCTGGGACTGAACTATGGCTACACCTTC,CASSLGLNYGYTF
TRBV27,TRBD1,NA,TRBJ2-7,TGTGCCAGCAGTCGGCAGGGGGCCTACGAGCAGTACTTC,CASSRQGAYEQYF
TRBV4-1,NA,few,TRBJ1-2,TGCGCCAGCAGCCAAGATCAGAACTATGGCTACACCTTC,CASSQDQNYGYTF
TRBV20-1,NA,NA,TRBJ2-3,TGCAGTGCTAGCCTAGAAGATACGCAGTATTTT,CSASLEDTQYF
TRBV6-1,TRBD1,NA,TRBJ1-3,TGTGCCAGCCTATCAGGAGACAGGGCTGGAAACACCATATATTTT,CASLSGDRAGNTIYF
TRBV6-1,NA,few,TRBJ1-1,TGTGCCAGCAGCGCAAGCCTACAGCGTATTGAAGCTTTCTTT,CASSASLQRIEAFF
TRBV6-1,NA,NA,TRBJ1-3,TGTGCCAGCAGTGGATCGGGACGGAAAGAAAACACCATATATTTT,CASSGSGRKENTIYF
TRBV28,NA,NA,TRBJ2-7,TGTGCCACCCGGGTACCCAGCTCCTACGAGCAGTACTTC,CATRVPSSYEQYF
TRBV5-1,TRBD1,NA,TRBJ1-4,TGCGCCAGCAGCGCCCAGGGGGCGCCGGATGAAAAACTGTTTTTT,CASSAQGAPDEKLFF
TRBV5-6,NA,NA,TRBJ2-7,TGTGCCAGCAGCCCCCCGGGGGCAGGCTCCTCCTACGGGCAGTACTTC,CASSPPGAGSSYGQYF
TRBV4-2,TRBD1,NA,TRBJ2-7,TGTGCCAGCAGCCAAGAAGGGACAGGGATAATCTACCACGAGCAGTACTTC,CASSQEGTGIIYHEQYF
TRBV14,TRBD1,NA,TRBJ1-1,TGTGCCAGCAGCTTGACAGGGGGCACTGAAGCTTTCTTT,CASSLTGGTEAFF
TRBV6-5,TRBD1,NA,TRBJ1-3,TGTGCCAGCAGAGACAGGGTGGGTGGAAACACCATATATTTT,CASRDRVGGNTIYF
TRBV4-2,TRBD1,once,TRBJ1-2,TGTGCCAGCAGCCGGGACAGGGACTATGGCTACACCTTC,CASSRDRDYGYTF
TRBV10-3,TRBD1,NA,TRBJ1-5,TGTGCCATCAGTGAGCCCGGGACAGGGGAGCCCCAGCATTTT,CAISEPGTGEPQHF
TRBV30,NA,NA,TRBJ1-5,TGTGCCTGGAGTCCCCAGGGAAATCAGCCCCAGCATTTT,CAWSPQGNQPQHF
TRBV30,TRBD2,NA,TRBJ2-1,TGTGCCTGGAGTAACGGGCTAGCGGATGACAATGAGCAGTTCTTC,CAWSNGLADDNEQFF
TRBV13,NA,NA,TRBJ1-5,TGTGCCAGCAGCCGACAGGTCAATCAGCCCCAGCATTTT,CASSRQVNQPQHF
TRBV2,TRBD1,NA,TRBJ1-1,TGTGCCAGCAGTGAAGTGACAGGGGGAACTGAAGCTTTCTTT,CASSEVTGGTEAFF
TRBV5-4,TRBD1,NA,TRBJ2-7,TGTGCCAGCAGCTCCCCGGCGGGACAGGTCGACTACGAGCAGTACTTC,CASSSPAGQVDYEQYF
TRBV6-1,NA,once,TRBJ2-7,TGTGCCAGCAGTGTGCGCACTCCTAGTTACGAGCAGTACTTC,CASSVRTPSYEQYF
TRBV5-6,TRBD1,NA,TRBJ1-5,TGTGCCAGCAGCCGACAGGGGCGATTCGTTCAGCCCCAGCATTTT,CASSRQGRFVQPQHF
TRBV6-1,NA,NA,TRBJ2-5,TGTGCCAGCAGGGTTTTTGAGACCCAGTACTTC,CASRVFETQYF
TRBV27,NA,NA,TRBJ1-5,TGTGCCAGCAGTACCCAATCGGATGGGGGGCAGCCCCAGCATTTT,CASSTQSDGGQPQHF
TRBV6-5,NA,NA,TRBJ1-5,TGTGCCAGCAGCTCCCGGGGGAACAATCAGCCCCAGCATTTT,CASSSRGNNQPQHF
TRBV2,NA,once,TRBJ2-4,TGTGCCAGCAGTGTCTACAGGGGACTAGCCAAAAACATTCAGTACTTC,CASSVYRGLAKNIQYF
TRBV27,TRBD1,large,TRBJ2-2,TGTGCCAGCAGGCCCCTTACTGTGGGGACAGGGGGCACCGGGGAGCTGTTTTTT,CASRPLTVGTGGTGELFF
TRBV5-1,NA,once,TRBJ2-3,TGCGCCAGCAGCTTTAGCGACCGTGATACGCAGTATTTT,CASSFSDRDTQYF
TRBV5-1,NA,NA,TRBJ2-7,TGCGCCAGCAGCTTAGCGGAGGAGCAGTACTTC,CASSLAEEQYF
TRBV9,NA,few,TRBJ1-1,TGTGCCAGCAGCGTAGATAATACTGAAGCTTTCTTT,CASSVDNTEAFF
TRBV7-2,NA,NA,TRBJ2-7,TGTGCCAGCAGCTTGGAGACGGGAGCTTCGGAGCAGTACTTC,CASSLETGASEQYF
TRBV7-9,TRBD1,NA,TRBJ2-2,TGTGCCAGCAGCTTAGCCGAAGTACAGGGGCTCGGCGGGGAGCTGTTTTTT,CASSLAEVQGLGGELFF
TRBV5-8,NA,once,TRBJ2-1,TGTGCCAGCAGCTTGGGGGGGCAGGGTTGGAATGAGCAGTTCTTC,CASSLGGQGWNEQFF